This TCR beta chain was identified during a study of CD8+ T cells in alopecia areata. Sorting from PBMCs produced CD4+ and CD8+ T cells. Sequencing used cDNA as its template, made by extracting RNA and reverse transcribing it. Only in-frame clones appear in the TCRdb table, and some are missing; sequencing was by immunoSEQ multiplex PCR. The sample lists about 100,000 clones, approximately 59% occurring once. Remarks on this clone: Its antigen remains unidentified.

Study-level results: Lesional scalp, especially alopecia totalis/universalis, showed higher clonality than normal scalp. The study found TCR sharing across patients less clear than in mice, possibly for HLA reasons.

This CDR3 comprises 15 residues. CDR1 and CDR2 (germline): SGHVS, FQNEAQ. Trimming at V came to 5 bases and at J to 0 bases, leaving 3 bases not matched to a gene. The chain has TRBV7-8 and TRBJ2-1, with TRBD2 identical over 8 bases. The receptor comes from a human donor in good health. The source material was CD8+ T cells sorted from blood. CDR3 in amino acids: CASSMSGSSYNEQFF. The CDR3 DNA is TGTGCCAGCAGCATGAGCGGGAGCTCCTACAATGAGCAGTTCTTC.